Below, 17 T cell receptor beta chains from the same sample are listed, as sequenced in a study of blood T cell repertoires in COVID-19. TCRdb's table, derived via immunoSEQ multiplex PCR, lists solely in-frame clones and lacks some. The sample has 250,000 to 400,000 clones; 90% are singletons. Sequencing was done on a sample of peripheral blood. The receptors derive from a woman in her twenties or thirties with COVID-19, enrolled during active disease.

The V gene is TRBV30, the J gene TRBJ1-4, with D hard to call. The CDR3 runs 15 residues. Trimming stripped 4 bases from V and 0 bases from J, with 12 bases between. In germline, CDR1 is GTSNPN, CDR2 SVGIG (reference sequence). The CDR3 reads CAWTEVSTTNEKLFF. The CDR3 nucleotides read TGTGCCTGGACTGAAGTATCTACAACTAATGAAAAACTGTTTTTT.

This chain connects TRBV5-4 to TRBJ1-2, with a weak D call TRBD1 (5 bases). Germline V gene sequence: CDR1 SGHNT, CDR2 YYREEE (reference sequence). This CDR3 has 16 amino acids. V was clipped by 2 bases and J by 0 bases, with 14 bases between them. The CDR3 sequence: CASSFEDNGANYGYTF. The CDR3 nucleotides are TGTGCCAGCAGCTTCGAGGACAACGGAGCTAACTATGGCTACACCTTC.

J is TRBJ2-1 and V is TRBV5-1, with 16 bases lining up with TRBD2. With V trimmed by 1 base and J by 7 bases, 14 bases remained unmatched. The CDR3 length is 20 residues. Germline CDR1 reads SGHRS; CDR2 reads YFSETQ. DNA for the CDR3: TGCGCCAGCAGCTTGACTACCGGGACTAGCGGGAGGGCGGTACCAAATGAGCAGTTCTTC. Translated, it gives CASSLTTGTSGRAVPNEQFF. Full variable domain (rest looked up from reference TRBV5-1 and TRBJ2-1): KAGVTQTPRYLIKTRGQQVTLSCSPISGHRSVSWYQQTPGQGLQFLFEYFSETQRNKGNFPGRFSGRQFSNSRSEMNVSTLELGDSALYLCASSLTTGTSGRAVPNEQFFGPGTRLTVL.

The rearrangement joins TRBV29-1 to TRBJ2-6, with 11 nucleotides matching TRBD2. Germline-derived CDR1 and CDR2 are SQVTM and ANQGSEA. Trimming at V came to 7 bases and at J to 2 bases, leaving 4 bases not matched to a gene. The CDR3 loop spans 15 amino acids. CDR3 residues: CSATSGSTGANVLTF. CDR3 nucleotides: TGCAGCGCCACTAGCGGGAGTACTGGGGCCAACGTCCTGACTTTC.

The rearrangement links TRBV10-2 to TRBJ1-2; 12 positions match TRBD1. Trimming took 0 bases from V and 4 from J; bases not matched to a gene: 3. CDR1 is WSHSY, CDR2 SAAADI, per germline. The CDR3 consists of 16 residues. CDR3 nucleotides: TGCGCCAGCAGTGAGTCTGGGACAGGGGGCCGCTATGGCTACACCTTC. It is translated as CASSESGTGGRYGYTF.

In DNA form, the CDR3 reads TGTGCCAGCAGCAGACAGGGGCCGGTCAGCTACACCTTC. Its translation: CASSRQGPVSYTF. The V gene is TRBV5-6, the J gene TRBJ1-2; 8 bases fit TRBD1. This CDR3 spans 13 amino acids. Losses at the gene ends were 4 bases for V and 9 bases for J; bases not matched to a gene: 8. The germline CDR1 and CDR2 sequences are SGHDT and YYEEEE.

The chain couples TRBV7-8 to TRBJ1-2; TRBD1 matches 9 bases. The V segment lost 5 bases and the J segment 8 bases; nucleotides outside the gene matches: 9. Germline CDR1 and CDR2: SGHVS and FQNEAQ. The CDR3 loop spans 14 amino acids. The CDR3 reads CASSVEGQGQGYTF. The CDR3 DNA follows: TGTGCCAGCAGCGTAGAGGGACAGGGTCAGGGCTACACCTTC. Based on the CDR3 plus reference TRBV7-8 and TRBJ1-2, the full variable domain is GAGVSQSPRYKVAKRGQDVALRCDPISGHVSLFWYQQALGQGPEFLTYFQNEAQLDKSGLPSDRFFAERPEGSVSTLKIQRTQQEDSAVYLCASSVEGQGQGYTFGSGTRLTVV.

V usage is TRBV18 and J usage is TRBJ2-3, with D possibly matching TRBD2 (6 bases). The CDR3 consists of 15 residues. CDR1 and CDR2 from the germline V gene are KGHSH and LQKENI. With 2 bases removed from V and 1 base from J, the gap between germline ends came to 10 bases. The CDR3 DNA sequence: TGTGCCAGCTCACCAAACTGGGGGGGCACAGATACGCAGTATTTT. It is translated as CASSPNWGGTDTQYF.

In DNA form, the CDR3 reads TGTGCCAGTAGTATTGGCCACAGGGGGCGAGGCTATGGCTACACCTTC. Translating gives CASSIGHRGRGYGYTF. The chain joins TRBV19 to TRBJ1-2, with 9 bases identical to TRBD1. Germline loops: CDR1 LNHDA, CDR2 SQIVND (reference sequence). V was clipped by 3 bases and J by 4 bases; unmatched bases: 9. This CDR3 is 16 amino acids long.

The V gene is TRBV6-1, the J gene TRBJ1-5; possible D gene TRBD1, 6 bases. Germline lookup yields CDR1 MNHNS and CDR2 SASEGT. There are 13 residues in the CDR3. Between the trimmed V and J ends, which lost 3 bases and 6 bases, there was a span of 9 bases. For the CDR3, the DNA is TGTGCCAGCAGTGATAGGGGGACTCAGCCCCAGCATTTT. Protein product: CASSDRGTQPQHF.

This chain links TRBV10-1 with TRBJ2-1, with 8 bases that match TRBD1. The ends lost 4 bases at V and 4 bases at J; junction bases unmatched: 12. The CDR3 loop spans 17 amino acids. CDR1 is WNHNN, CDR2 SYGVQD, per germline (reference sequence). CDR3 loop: CASSGPPSGTGYNEQFF. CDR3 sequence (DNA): TGCGCCAGCAGTGGCCCACCTTCCGGGACAGGTTACAATGAGCAGTTCTTC.

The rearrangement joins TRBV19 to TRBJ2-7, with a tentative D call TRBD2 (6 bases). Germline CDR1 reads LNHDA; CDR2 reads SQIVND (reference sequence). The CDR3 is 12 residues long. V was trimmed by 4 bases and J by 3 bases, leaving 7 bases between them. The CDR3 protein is CASSTSDYEQYF. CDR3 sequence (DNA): TGTGCCAGTAGTACTAGCGACTACGAGCAGTACTTC.

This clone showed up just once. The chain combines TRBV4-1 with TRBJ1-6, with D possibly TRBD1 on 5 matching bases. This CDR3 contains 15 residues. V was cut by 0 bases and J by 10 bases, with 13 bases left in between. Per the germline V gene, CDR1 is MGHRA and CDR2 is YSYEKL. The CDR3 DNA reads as TGCGCCAGCAGCCAAGAAGGGCAGGGCTGGTCACCCCTCCACTTT. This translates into CASSQEGQGWSPLHF.

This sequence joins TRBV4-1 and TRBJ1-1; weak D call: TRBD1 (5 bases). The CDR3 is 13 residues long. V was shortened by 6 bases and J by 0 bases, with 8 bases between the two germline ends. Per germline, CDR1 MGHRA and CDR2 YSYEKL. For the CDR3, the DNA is TGCGCCAGCAGGGGGCTATTGAACACTGAAGCTTTCTTT. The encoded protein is CASRGLLNTEAFF.

As DNA, the CDR3 is TGTGCCAGCAGCGGACTCATGAACACTGAAGCTTTCTTT. It codes for CASSGLMNTEAFF. The J gene is TRBJ1-1, the V gene TRBV7-2; D call uncertain. Germline loops: CDR1 SGHTA, CDR2 FQGNSA. V was cut by 5 bases and J by 0 bases, with 7 bases left in between. The CDR3 spans 13 residues.

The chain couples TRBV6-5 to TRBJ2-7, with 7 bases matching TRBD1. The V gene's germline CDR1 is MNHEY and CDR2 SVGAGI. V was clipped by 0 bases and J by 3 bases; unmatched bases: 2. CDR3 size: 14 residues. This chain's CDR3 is CASSYSDRDYEQYF. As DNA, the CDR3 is TGTGCCAGCAGTTACTCCGACAGGGACTACGAGCAGTACTTC.

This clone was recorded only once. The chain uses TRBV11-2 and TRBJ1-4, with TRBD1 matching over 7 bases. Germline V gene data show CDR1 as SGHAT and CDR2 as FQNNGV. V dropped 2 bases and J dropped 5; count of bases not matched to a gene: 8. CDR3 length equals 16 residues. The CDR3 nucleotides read TGTGCCAGCAGCTTACTGGGGGGACAGAGGAATGAAAAACTGTTTTTT. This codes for CASSLLGGQRNEKLFF.